A selection of T cell receptor beta chains follows, all from one sample in a study of OX40 agonist ivuxolimab in advanced cancers. TCRdb's copy holds only in-frame clones and misses some; the assay was immunoSEQ multiplex PCR. Found here are 35,000 to 55,000 clones, around 94% of them singletons; the top ten hold 9.5% to 12%. This specimen consisted of CD4+ or CD8+ T cells sorted from blood, obtained in a trial of the OX40 agonist ivuxolimab. These TCRs come from an adult with an advanced solid tumor such as melanoma, head and neck, liver or kidney cancer. The CDR3 runs from the conserved cysteine through the conserved F or W. D genes are given only for firm matches. Clone size is given for some rows only: seen once, a few or many times, or a class if the clone is expanded.

D gene | J gene | clone size | V gene | CDR3 protein | CDR3 DNA
NA | TRBJ1-6 | NA | TRBV6-6 | CATSGPTMDALHF | TGTGCCACCTCGGGTCCCACTATGGATGCCCTCCACTTT
NA | TRBJ1-2 | NA | TRBV6-5 | CASSYVTGGMDGYTF | TGTGCCAGCAGTTACGTTACAGGAGGGATGGATGGCTACACCTTC
TRBD2 | TRBJ2-2 | NA | TRBV9 | CASGLAGGPSTGELFF | TGTGCCAGCGGTTTGGCGGGAGGGCCCAGCACCGGGGAGCTGTTTTTT
NA | TRBJ2-1 | NA | TRBV30 | CAWSVYPSSYNEQFF | TGTGCCTGGAGTGTGTACCCCAGCTCCTACAATGAGCAGTTCTTC
NA | TRBJ2-1 | NA | TRBV19 | CASRDSYNEQFF | TGTGCCAGCCGAGACAGCTACAATGAGCAGTTCTTC
NA | TRBJ2-3 | NA | TRBV7-9 | CASNWVGNTQYF | TGTGCCAGCAACTGGGTAGGGAATACGCAGTATTTT
TRBD1 | TRBJ2-7 | NA | TRBV30 | CAWSGGTGVHEQYF | TGTGCCTGGAGTGGAGGGACAGGGGTCCACGAGCAGTACTTC
NA | TRBJ2-1 | NA | TRBV19 | CASSPSYNEQFF | TGTGCCAGTAGTCCAAGCTACAATGAGCAGTTCTTC
NA | TRBJ1-2 | NA | TRBV28 | CASSLLGGTGGYTF | TGTGCCAGCAGTTTACTCGGGGGGACGGGTGGCTACACCTTC
NA | TRBJ2-3 | NA | TRBV13 | CASSFTEQSPVTYTQYF | TGTGCCAGCAGCTTCACTGAACAGAGCCCCGTCACTTATACGCAGTATTTT
TRBD1 | TRBJ1-4 | NA | TRBV15 | CATSRDRGEIEKLFF | TGTGCCACCAGCAGAGACAGGGGGGAGATTGAAAAACTGTTTTTT
NA | TRBJ2-7 | once | TRBV27 | CANPTEPTYEQYF | TGTGCCAACCCCACAGAGCCAACCTACGAGCAGTACTTC
TRBD1 | TRBJ1-2 | NA | TRBV19 | CASSIFLGTGDGYTF | TGTGCCAGTAGTATTTTTTTGGGGACAGGGGATGGCTACACCTTC
NA | TRBJ2-7 | NA | TRBV13 | CASSLGSSYEQYF | TGTGCCAGCAGCTTGGGGTCCTCCTACGAGCAGTACTTC
TRBD1 | TRBJ2-7 | once | TRBV7-9 | CASSSPTGPYEQYF | TGTGCCAGCAGCTCGCCGACAGGGCCGTACGAGCAGTACTTC
NA | TRBJ2-2 | NA | TRBV11-1 | CASTPWRAGTGELFF | TGTGCCAGCACCCCATGGAGGGCGGGCACCGGGGAGCTGTTTTTT
NA | TRBJ2-3 | NA | TRBV28 | CASRPWDLNSDTQYF | TGTGCCAGCAGGCCATGGGACTTGAACTCAGATACGCAGTATTTT
TRBD2 | TRBJ2-2 | NA | TRBV7-6 | CASSLAGGPASGELFF | TGTGCCAGCAGCTTAGCGGGAGGGCCGGCGTCCGGGGAGCTGTTTTTT
NA | TRBJ2-1 | NA | TRBV29-1 | CSVSEQGSNEQFF | TGCAGCGTATCCGAACAAGGTAGCAATGAGCAGTTCTTC
TRBD1 | TRBJ1-1 | NA | TRBV9 | CASSPGQPNTEAFF | TGTGCCAGCAGCCCGGGACAGCCAAACACTGAAGCTTTCTTT
NA | TRBJ2-5 | NA | TRBV7-8 | CASSSPPLSPQETQYF | TGTGCCAGCAGCTCCCCTCCACTAAGCCCCCAAGAGACCCAGTACTTC
TRBD1 | TRBJ2-1 | NA | TRBV6-5 | CASRSPGGPFNEQFF | TGTGCCAGCAGATCTCCAGGGGGCCCATTCAATGAGCAGTTCTTC
TRBD2 | TRBJ2-5 | NA | TRBV7-9 | CASSLVAGVKETQYF | TGTGCCAGCAGCTTAGTAGCGGGGGTGAAAGAGACCCAGTACTTC
NA | TRBJ2-3 | NA | TRBV5-8 | CASSLLPRADTQYF | TGTGCCAGCAGCTTGCTTCCTCGGGCAGATACGCAGTATTTT
TRBD1 | TRBJ2-2 | NA | TRBV7-9 | CASSLVQGDTGELFF | TGTGCCAGCAGCTTAGTTCAGGGGGACACCGGGGAGCTGTTTTTT
NA | TRBJ2-1 | NA | TRBV11-1 | CASSSGPWGPYNEQFF | TGTGCCAGCAGCTCTGGGCCATGGGGACCCTACAATGAGCAGTTCTTC
TRBD1 | TRBJ2-1 | NA | TRBV7-8 | CASSSGTGGINEQFF | TGTGCCAGCAGCTCCGGGACAGGGGGCATAAATGAGCAGTTCTTC
NA | TRBJ2-2 | NA | TRBV9 | CASSGAGASGELFF | TGTGCCAGCAGTGGTGCGGGGGCGTCCGGGGAGCTGTTTTTT
TRBD2 | TRBJ2-3 | NA | TRBV13 | CASSPPSGRGADTQYF | TGTGCCAGCAGCCCCCCTAGCGGGAGGGGGGCGGATACGCAGTATTTT
NA | TRBJ1-2 | NA | TRBV27 | CASGRDYGYTF | TGTGCCAGCGGGAGAGACTATGGCTACACCTTC
NA | TRBJ1-1 | few | TRBV6-5 | CASSYPPGTEAFF | TGTGCCAGCAGTTACCCCCCAGGCACTGAAGCTTTCTTT
NA | TRBJ2-2 | NA | TRBV28 | CASSFGGNTGELFF | TGTGCCAGCAGTTTCGGGGGTAACACCGGGGAGCTGTTTTTT
NA | TRBJ2-5 | NA | TRBV6-6 | CASSYGAETQYF | TGTGCCAGCAGTTACGGAGCGGAGACCCAGTACTTC
NA | TRBJ2-1 | NA | TRBV7-2 | CASSNLGIHNEQFF | TGTGCCAGCAGCAACCTGGGGATTCACAATGAGCAGTTCTTC
TRBD2 | TRBJ2-7 | NA | TRBV10-3 | CAISGQGGYEQYF | TGTGCCATCAGCGGGCAGGGAGGGTACGAGCAGTACTTC
TRBD1 | TRBJ1-2 | NA | TRBV29-1 | CSVEQDRLYGYTF | TGCAGCGTTGAACAGGACAGGCTCTATGGCTACACCTTC
NA | TRBJ2-5 | NA | TRBV28 | CASSLVGEETQYF | TGTGCCAGCAGTTTAGTAGGGGAAGAGACCCAGTACTTC